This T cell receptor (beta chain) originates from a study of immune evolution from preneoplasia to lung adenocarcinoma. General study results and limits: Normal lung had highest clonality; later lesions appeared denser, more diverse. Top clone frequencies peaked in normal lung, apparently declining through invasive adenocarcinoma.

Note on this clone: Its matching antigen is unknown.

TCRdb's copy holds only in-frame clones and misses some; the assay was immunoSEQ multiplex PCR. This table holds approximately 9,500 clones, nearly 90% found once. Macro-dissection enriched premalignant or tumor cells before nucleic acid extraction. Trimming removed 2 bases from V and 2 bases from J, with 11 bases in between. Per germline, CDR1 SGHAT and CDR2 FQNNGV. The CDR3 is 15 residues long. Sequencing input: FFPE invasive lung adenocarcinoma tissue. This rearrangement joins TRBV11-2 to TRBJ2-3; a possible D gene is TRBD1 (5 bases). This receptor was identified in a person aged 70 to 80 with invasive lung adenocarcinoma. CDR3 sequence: CASSLSQGDTDTQYF. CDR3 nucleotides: TGTGCCAGCAGCTTAAGTCAGGGTGACACAGATACGCAGTATTTT.